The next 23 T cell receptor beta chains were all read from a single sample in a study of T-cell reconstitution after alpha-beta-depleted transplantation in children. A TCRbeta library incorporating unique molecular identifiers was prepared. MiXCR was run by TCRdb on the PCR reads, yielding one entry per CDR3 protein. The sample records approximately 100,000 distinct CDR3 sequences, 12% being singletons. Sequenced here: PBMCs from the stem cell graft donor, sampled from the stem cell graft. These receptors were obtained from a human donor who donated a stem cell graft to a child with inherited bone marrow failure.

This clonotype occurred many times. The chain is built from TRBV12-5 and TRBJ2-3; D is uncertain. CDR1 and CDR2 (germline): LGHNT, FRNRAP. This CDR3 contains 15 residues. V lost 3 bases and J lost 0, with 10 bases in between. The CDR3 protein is CASGFDLASTDTQYF. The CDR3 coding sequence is TGTGCTAGTGGTTTTGATCTCGCCAGCACAGATACGCAGTATTTT.

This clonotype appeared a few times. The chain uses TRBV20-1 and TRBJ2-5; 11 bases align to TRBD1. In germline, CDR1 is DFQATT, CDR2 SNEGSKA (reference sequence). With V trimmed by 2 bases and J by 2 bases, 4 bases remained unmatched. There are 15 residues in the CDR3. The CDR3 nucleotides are TGCAGTGCTAGACCCCGGGACAGGGGGCAAGAGACCCAGTACTTC. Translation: CSARPRDRGQETQYF.

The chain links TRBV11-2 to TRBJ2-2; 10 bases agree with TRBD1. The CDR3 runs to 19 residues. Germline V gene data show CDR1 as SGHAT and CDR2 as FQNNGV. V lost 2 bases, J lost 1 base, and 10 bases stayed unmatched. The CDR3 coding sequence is TGTGCCAGCAGCTTAATTGGACAGGGGGGTACTTGGAACACCGGGGAGCTGTTTTTT. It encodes CASSLIGQGGTWNTGELFF.

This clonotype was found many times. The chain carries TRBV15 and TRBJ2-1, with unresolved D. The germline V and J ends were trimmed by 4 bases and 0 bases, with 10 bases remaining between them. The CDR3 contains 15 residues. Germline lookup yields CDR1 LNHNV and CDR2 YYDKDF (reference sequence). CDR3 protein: CATSIAASSYNEQFF. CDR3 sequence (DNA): TGTGCCACCAGCATAGCTGCGAGCTCCTACAATGAGCAGTTCTTC.

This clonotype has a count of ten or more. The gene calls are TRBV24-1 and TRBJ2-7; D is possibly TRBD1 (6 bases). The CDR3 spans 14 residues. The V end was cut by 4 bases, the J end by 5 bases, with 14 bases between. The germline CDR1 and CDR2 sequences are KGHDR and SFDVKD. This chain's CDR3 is CATSDATHRDEQYF. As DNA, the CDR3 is TGTGCCACCAGTGACGCGACTCACAGGGACGAGCAGTACTTC.

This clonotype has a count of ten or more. The CDR3 loop is CASSLEGTGGTGELFF. CDR3 coding DNA: TGCGCCAGCAGCTTGGAAGGGACAGGGGGCACCGGGGAGCTGTTTTTT. J is TRBJ2-2 and V is TRBV5-1; 11 bases are a match to TRBD1. Germline V gene sequence: CDR1 SGHRS, CDR2 YFSETQ. J was trimmed by 4 bases and V by 0 bases; bases with no gene match: 2. This CDR3 contains 16 residues.

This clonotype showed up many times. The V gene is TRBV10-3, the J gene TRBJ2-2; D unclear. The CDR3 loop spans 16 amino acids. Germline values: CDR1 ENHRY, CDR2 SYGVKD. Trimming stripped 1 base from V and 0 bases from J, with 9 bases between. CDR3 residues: CAISEWSVANTGELFF. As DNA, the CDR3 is TGTGCCATCAGTGAGTGGTCAGTTGCGAACACCGGGGAGCTGTTTTTT.

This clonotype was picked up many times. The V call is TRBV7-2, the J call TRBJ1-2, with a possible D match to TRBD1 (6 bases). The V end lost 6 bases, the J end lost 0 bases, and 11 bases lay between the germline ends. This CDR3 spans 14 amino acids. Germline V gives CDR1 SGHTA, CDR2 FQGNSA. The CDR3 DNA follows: TGTGCCAGCAGGAACAGGGATACTAACTATGGCTACACCTTC. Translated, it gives CASRNRDTNYGYTF.

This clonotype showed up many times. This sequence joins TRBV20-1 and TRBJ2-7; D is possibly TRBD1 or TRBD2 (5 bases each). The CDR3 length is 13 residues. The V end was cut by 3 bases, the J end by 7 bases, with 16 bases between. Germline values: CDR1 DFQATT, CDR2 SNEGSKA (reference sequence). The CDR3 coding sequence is TGCAGTGCTAGGGCCGGGACCGTCGGGGAGCAGTACTTC. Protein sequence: CSARAGTVGEQYF.

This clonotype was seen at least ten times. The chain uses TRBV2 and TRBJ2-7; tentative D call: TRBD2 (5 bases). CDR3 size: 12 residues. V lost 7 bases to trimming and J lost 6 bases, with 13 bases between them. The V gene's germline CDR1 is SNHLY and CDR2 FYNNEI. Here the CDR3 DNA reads TGTGCCAGCAAATTTCCTCGGGGCGAGCAGTACTTC. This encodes CASKFPRGEQYF.

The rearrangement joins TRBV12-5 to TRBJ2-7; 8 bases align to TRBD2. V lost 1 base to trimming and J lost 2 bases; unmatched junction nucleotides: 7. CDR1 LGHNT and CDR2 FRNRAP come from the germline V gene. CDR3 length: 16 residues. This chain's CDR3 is CASGLALRGRTYEQYF. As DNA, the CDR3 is TGTGCTAGTGGTTTGGCCCTCCGCGGGAGGACCTACGAGCAGTACTTC.

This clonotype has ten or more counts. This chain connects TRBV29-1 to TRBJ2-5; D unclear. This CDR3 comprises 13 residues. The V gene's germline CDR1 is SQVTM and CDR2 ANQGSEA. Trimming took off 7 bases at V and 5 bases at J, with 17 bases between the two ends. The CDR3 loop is CSAVTALRETQYF. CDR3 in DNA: TGCAGCGCTGTGACGGCCCTCCGGGAGACCCAGTACTTC.

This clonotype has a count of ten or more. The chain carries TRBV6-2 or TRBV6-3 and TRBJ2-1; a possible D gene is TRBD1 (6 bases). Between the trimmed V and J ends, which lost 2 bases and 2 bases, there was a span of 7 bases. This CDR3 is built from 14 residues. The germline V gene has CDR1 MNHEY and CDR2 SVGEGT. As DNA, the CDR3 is TGTGCCAGCAGTTACGGGGGCACCTACAATGAGCAGTTCTTC. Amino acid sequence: CASSYGGTYNEQFF.

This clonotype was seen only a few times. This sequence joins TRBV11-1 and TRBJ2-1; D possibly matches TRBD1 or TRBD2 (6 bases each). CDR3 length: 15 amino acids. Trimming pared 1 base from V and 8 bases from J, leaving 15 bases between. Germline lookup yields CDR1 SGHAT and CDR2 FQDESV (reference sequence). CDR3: CASSLGSGGSDEQFF. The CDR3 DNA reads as TGTGCCAGCAGCTTAGGGTCCGGGGGCAGCGATGAGCAGTTCTTC.

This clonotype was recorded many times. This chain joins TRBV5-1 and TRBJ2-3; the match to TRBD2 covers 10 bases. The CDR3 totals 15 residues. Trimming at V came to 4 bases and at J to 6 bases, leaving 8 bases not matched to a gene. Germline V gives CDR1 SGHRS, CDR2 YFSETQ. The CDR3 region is CASSPLAGVGDTQYF. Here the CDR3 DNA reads TGCGCCAGCAGCCCGCTAGCGGGGGTCGGGGATACGCAGTATTTT.

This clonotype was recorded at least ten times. This CDR3 reads CASSETSGGNYEQYF. The DNA of the CDR3 is TGTGCCAGCAGTGAGACTAGCGGGGGGAATTACGAGCAGTACTTC. The rearrangement uses TRBV2 and TRBJ2-7; 13 bases agree with TRBD2. Looked up from germline, CDR1 is SNHLY and CDR2 is FYNNEI. J lost 4 bases, V lost 3 bases, and 3 bases had no gene match. The CDR3 contains 15 residues.

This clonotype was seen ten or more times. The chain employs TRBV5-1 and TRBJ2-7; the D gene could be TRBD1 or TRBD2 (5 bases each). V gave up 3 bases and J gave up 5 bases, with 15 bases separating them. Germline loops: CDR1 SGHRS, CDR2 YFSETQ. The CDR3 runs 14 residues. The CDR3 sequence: CASSSRGRLNEQYF. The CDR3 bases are TGCGCCAGCAGCTCAAGGGGACGTCTAAACGAGCAGTACTTC. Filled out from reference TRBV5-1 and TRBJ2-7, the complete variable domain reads KAGVTQTPRYLIKTRGQQVTLSCSPISGHRSVSWYQQTPGQGLQFLFEYFSETQRNKGNFPGRFSGRQFSNSRSEMNVSTLELGDSALYLCASSSRGRLNEQYFGPGTRLTVT.

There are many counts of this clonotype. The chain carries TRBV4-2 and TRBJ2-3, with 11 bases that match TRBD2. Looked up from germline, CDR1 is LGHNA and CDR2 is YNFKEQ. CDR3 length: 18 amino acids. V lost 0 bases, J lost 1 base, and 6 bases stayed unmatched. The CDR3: CASSQDFLAGGGTDTQYF. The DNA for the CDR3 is TGTGCCAGCAGCCAAGATTTCCTAGCGGGGGGCGGCACAGATACGCAGTATTTT.

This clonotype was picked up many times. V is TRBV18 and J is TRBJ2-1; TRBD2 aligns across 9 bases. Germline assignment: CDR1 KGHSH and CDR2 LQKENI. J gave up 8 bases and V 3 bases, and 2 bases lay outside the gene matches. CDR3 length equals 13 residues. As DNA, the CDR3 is TGTGCCAGCTCACCGCAGCGGGAGGATGAGCAGTTCTTC. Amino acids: CASSPQREDEQFF.

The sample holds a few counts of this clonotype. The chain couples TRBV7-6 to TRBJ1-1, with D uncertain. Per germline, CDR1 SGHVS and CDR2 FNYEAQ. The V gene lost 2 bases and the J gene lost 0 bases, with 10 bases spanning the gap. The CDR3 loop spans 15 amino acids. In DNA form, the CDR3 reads TGTGCCAGCAGCTTATTAACGGTCATGAACACTGAAGCTTTCTTT. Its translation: CASSLLTVMNTEAFF.

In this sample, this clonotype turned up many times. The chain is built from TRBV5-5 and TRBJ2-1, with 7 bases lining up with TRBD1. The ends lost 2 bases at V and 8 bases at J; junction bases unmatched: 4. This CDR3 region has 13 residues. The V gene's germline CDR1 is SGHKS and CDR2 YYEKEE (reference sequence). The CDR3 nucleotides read TGTGCCAGCAGCTTTCGACAGGGCTATGAGCAGTTCTTC. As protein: CASSFRQGYEQFF.

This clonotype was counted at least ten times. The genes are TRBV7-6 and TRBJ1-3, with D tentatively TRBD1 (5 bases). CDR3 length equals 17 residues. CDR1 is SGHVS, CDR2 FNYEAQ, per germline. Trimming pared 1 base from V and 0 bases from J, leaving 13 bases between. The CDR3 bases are TGTGCCAGCAGCTTAGACCTCGACAGATTCTCTGGAAACACCATATATTTT. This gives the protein CASSLDLDRFSGNTIYF.

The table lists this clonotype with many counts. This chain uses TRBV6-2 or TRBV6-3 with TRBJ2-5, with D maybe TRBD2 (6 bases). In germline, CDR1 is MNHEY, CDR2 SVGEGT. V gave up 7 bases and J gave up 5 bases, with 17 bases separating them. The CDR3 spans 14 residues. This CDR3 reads CASTPRGREETQYF. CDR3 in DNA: TGTGCCAGCACCCCCCGGGGGAGAGAGGAGACCCAGTACTTC.